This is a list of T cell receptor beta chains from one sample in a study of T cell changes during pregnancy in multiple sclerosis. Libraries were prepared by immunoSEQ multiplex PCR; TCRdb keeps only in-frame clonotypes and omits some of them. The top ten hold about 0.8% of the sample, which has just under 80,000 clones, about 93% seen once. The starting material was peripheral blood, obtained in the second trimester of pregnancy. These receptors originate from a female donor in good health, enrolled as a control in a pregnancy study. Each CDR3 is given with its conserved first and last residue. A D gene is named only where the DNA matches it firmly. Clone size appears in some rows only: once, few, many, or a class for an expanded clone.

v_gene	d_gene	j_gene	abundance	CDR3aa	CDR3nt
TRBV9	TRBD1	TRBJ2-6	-	CASSVSGGHLSGANVLTF	TGTGCCAGCAGCGTCTCAGGGGGCCACTTATCTGGGGCCAACGTCCTGACTTTC
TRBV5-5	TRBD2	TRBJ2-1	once	CASSLEAGGYNEQFF	TGTGCCAGCAGCTTGGAAGCGGGGGGCTACAATGAGCAGTTCTTC
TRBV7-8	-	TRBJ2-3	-	CASSLTGQTSTDTQYF	TGTGCCAGCAGCCTCACAGGCCAAACTAGCACAGATACGCAGTATTTT
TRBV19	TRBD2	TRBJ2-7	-	CASSPPGGRNYEQYF	TGTGCCAGTAGTCCGCCGGGAGGGAGAAACTACGAGCAGTACTTC
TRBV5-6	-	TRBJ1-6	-	CASSERYNSPLHF	TGTGCCAGCAGTGAGCGTTATAATTCACCCCTCCACTTT
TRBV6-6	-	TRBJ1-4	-	CASSYTGSPSNEKLFF	TGTGCCAGCAGTTACACCGGGTCGCCGTCTAATGAAAAACTGTTTTTT
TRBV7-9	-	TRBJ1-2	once	CASSLIGLEYGYTF	TGTGCCAGCAGCCTGATCGGTCTTGAGTATGGCTACACCTTC
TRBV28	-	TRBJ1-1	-	CASSQTGGKLEAFF	TGTGCCAGCAGTCAGACCGGGGGGAAACTGGAAGCTTTCTTT
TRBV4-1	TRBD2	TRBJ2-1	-	CASSQDSSGGVNNEQFF	TGCGCCAGCAGCCAAGATTCAAGCGGGGGGGTCAACAATGAGCAGTTCTTC
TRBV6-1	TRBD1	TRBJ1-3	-	CASHRQGSGNTIYF	TGTGCCAGCCATCGACAGGGCTCTGGAAACACCATATATTTT
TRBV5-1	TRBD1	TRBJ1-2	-	CASSLTGGSYGYTF	TGCGCCAGCAGCTTGACAGGGGGGTCCTATGGCTACACCTTC
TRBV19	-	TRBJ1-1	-	CASTMARGNTEAFF	TGTGCCAGTACCATGGCCAGGGGGAACACTGAAGCTTTCTTT
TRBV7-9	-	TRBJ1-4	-	CASSLGGLGGENEKLFF	TGTGCCAGCAGCTTAGGGGGGTTGGGAGGGGAAAATGAAAAACTGTTTTTT
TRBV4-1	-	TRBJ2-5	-	CASSQEPGHGRETQYF	TGCGCCAGCAGCCAAGAGCCGGGACACGGGAGGGAGACCCAGTACTTC
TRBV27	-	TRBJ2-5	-	CASSLSTSHPGHPQETQYF	TGTGCCAGCAGTTTATCCACCTCCCATCCGGGACACCCACAAGAGACCCAGTACTTC
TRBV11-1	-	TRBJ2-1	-	CASSLRSSGSYNEQFF	TGTGCCAGCAGCCTAAGGAGCTCCGGCTCCTACAATGAGCAGTTCTTC
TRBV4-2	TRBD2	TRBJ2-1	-	CASSHLGTRPSYNEQFF	TGTGCCAGCAGCCACCTAGGGACTAGGCCTTCCTACAATGAGCAGTTCTTC
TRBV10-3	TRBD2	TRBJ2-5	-	CAISRKPGLDYETQYF	TGTGCCATCAGTCGGAAACCGGGACTAGATTATGAGACCCAGTACTTC
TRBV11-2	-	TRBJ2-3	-	CASSVLADTQYF	TGTGCCAGCAGCGTACTCGCAGATACGCAGTATTTT
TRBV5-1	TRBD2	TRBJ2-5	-	CASSLWGGTGETQYF	TGCGCCAGCAGCTTGTGGGGAGGGACGGGGGAGACCCAGTACTTC
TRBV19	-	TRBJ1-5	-	CASSIGGYSNQPQHF	TGTGCCAGTAGTATAGGAGGTTATAGCAATCAGCCCCAGCATTTT
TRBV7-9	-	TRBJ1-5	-	CASSLGGTYQPQHF	TGTGCCAGCAGCTTAGGAGGGACATATCAGCCCCAGCATTTT
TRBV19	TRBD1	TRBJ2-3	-	CASSVDRATDTQYF	TGTGCCAGTAGTGTCGACAGGGCTACAGATACGCAGTATTTT
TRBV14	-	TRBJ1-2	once	CASSRVNKGVFANYGYTF	TGTGCCAGCAGCCGCGTAAATAAGGGGGTTTTCGCTAACTATGGCTACACCTTC
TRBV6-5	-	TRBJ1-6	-	CASSLARLPNSPLHF	TGTGCCAGCAGTTTAGCACGCCTACCAAATTCACCCCTCCACTTT
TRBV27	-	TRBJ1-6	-	CASSPLTASPAGDNSPLHF	TGTGCCAGCAGTCCCTTGACCGCCTCGCCCGCGGGGGATAATTCACCCCTCCACTTT
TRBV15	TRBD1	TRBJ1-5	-	CATSRDLLDRSGGQPQHF	TGTGCCACCAGCAGAGACCTTCTGGACAGGTCAGGTGGACAGCCCCAGCATTTT
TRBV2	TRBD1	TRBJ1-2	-	CASSEMGQGAYGYTF	TGTGCCAGCAGTGAGATGGGACAGGGGGCCTATGGCTACACCTTC
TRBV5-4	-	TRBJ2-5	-	CASSHLDSGMAQYF	TGTGCCAGCAGCCACCTGGACTCGGGTATGGCGCAGTACTTC
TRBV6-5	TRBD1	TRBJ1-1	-	CASSWDRGDTEAFF	TGTGCCAGCAGTTGGGACAGGGGGGACACTGAAGCTTTCTTT
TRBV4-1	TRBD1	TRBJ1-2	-	CASSRGQGGLKTF	TGCGCCAGCAGCCGGGGACAGGGGGGACTAAAGACCTTC
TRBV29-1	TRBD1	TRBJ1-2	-	CSVGDRGSGYTF	TGCAGCGTTGGGGACAGGGGCTCTGGGTACACCTTC
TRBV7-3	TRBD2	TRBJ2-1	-	CASSFSGGNNEQFF	TGTGCCAGCAGCTTTTCGGGGGGGAACAATGAGCAGTTCTTC
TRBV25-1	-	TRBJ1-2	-	CASISTTGYGYTF	TGTGCCAGCATTTCAACAACGGGCTATGGCTACACCTTC
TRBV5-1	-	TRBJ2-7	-	CASSLTASYEQYF	TGCGCCAGCAGCTTGACAGCTTCCTACGAGCAGTACTTC
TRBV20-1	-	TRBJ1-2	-	CSARDPRGYTF	TGCAGTGCTAGAGATCCCCGTGGCTACACCTTC
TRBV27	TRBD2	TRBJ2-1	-	CASSLFLRGGDEQFF	TGTGCCAGCAGTTTATTTTTGCGGGGGGGCGATGAGCAGTTCTTC
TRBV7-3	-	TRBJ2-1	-	CASSSQGVWGNEQFF	TGTGCCAGCAGCTCACAGGGTGTTTGGGGCAATGAGCAGTTCTTC
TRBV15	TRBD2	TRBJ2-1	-	CATSRTRTSGYNEQFF	TGTGCCACCAGCAGGACTCGGACTAGCGGTTACAATGAGCAGTTCTTC
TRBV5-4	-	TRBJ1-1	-	CASSSGVIGTEAFF	TGTGCCAGCAGCTCAGGGGTAATCGGGACTGAAGCTTTCTTT
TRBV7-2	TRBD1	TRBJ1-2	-	CASSPYGTELGYTF	TGTGCCAGCAGCCCATACGGGACAGAGCTTGGCTACACCTTC
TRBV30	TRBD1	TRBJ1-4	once	CAWSEGQGGEKLFF	TGTGCCTGGAGTGAAGGACAGGGAGGCGAAAAACTGTTTTTT
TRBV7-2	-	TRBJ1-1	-	CASSLARIQGRAFF	TGTGCCAGCAGCTTAGCCCGCATACAGGGAAGAGCTTTCTTT
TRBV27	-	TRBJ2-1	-	CASSLSSGALNNEQFF	TGTGCCAGCAGTTTATCCTCAGGGGCCCTTAACAATGAGCAGTTCTTC